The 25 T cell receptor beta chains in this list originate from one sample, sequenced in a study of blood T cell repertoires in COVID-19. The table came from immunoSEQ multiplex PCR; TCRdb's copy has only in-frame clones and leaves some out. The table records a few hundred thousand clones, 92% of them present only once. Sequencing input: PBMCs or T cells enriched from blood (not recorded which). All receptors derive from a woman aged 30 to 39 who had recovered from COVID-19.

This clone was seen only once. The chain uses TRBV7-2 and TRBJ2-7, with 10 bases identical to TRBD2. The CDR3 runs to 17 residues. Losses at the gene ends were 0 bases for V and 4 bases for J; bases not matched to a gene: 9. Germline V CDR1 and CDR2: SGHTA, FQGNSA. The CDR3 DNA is TGTGCCAGCAGCTTAGCATCGTCCGAGACTAGCGGGTACGAGCAGTACTTC. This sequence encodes CASSLASSETSGYEQYF.

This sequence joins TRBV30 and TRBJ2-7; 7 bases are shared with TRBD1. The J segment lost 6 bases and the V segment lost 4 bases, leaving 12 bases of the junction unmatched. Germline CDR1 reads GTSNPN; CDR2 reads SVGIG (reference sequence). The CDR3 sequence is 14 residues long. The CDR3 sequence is CAWNPSDRVGEQYF. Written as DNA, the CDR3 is TGTGCCTGGAACCCCTCCGACAGGGTCGGCGAGCAGTACTTC.

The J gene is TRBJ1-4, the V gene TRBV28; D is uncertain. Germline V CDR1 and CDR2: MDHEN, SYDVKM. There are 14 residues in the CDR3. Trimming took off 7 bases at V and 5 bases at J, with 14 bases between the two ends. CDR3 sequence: CASMSSRWNEKLFF. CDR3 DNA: TGTGCCAGCATGAGTTCCCGTTGGAATGAAAAACTGTTTTTT.

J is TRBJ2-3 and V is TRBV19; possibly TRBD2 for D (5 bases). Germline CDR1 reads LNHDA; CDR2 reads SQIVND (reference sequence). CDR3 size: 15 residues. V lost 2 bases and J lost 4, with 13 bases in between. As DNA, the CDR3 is TGTGCCAGTAGTATAATGGGTCTCGGGGCAGATACGCAGTATTTT. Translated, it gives CASSIMGLGADTQYF.

CDR3 DNA sequence: TGTGCCAGCAGTTTACTCCGTTCACCCCTCCACTTT. It yields the protein CASSLLRSPLHF. V gene TRBV28 combines with J gene TRBJ1-6; no clear D gene. Trimming took 2 bases from V and 9 from J, leaving 5 bases between them. The CDR3 is 12 amino acids. Looked up from germline, CDR1 is MDHEN and CDR2 is SYDVKM. The whole variable domain, filled in from reference TRBV28 and TRBJ1-6, reads DVKVTQSSRYLVKRTGEKVFLECVQDMDHENMFWYRQDPGLGLRLIYFSYDVKMKEKGDIPEGYSVSREKKERFSLILESASTNQTSMYLCASSLLRSPLHFGNGTRLTVT.

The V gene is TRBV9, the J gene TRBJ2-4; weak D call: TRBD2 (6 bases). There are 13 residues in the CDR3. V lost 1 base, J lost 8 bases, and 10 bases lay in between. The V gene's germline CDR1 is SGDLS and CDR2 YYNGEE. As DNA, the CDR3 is TGTGCCAGCAGCGTACAGGGAGGAGACATTCAGTACTTC. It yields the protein CASSVQGGDIQYF.

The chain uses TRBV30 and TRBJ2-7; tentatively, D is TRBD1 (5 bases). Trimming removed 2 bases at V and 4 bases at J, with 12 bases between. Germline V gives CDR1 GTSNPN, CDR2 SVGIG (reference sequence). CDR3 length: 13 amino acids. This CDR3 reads CAWSQGWIYEQYF. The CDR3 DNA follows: TGTGCCTGGAGTCAGGGATGGATTTACGAGCAGTACTTC. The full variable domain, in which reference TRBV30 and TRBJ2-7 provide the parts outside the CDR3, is SQTIHQWPATLVQPVGSPLSLECTVEGTSNPNLYWYRQAAGRGLQLLFYSVGIGQISSEVPQNLSASRPQDRQFILSSKKLLLSDSGFYLCAWSQGWIYEQYFGPGTRLTVT.

Written as DNA, the CDR3 is TGTGCCACCGGGCAGGGAAATATTCAGTACTTC. Encoded protein: CATGQGNIQYF. V and J are TRBV24-1 and TRBJ2-4; tentative D call: TRBD1 (5 bases). V shed 9 bases and J shed 10 bases, with 12 bases lying between them. This CDR3 region has 11 residues. In germline, CDR1 is KGHDR, CDR2 SFDVKD.

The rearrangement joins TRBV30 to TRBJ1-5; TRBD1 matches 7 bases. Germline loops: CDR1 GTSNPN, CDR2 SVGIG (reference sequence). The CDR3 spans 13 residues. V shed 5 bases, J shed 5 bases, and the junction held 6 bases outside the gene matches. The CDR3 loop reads CAWAVDRDQPQHF. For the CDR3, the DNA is TGTGCCTGGGCCGTAGACAGGGATCAGCCCCAGCATTTT.

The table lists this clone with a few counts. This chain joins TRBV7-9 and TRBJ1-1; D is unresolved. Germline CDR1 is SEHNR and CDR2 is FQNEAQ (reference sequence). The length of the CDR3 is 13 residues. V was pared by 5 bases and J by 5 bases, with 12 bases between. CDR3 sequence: CASSKSPKTEAFF. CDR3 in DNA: TGTGCCAGCAGCAAAAGCCCGAAGACTGAAGCTTTCTTT.

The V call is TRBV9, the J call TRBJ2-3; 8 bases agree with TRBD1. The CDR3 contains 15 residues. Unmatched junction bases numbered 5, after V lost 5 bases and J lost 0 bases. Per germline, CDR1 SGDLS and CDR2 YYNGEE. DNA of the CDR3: TGTGCCAGCAGTATGGACAGGGTCAGCACAGATACGCAGTATTTT. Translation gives CASSMDRVSTDTQYF.

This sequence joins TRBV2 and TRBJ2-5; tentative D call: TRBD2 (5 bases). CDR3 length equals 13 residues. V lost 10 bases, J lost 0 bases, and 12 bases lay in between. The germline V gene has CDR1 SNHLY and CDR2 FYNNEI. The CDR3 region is CATDDGNQETQYF. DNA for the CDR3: TGTGCCACCGATGACGGGAACCAAGAGACCCAGTACTTC.

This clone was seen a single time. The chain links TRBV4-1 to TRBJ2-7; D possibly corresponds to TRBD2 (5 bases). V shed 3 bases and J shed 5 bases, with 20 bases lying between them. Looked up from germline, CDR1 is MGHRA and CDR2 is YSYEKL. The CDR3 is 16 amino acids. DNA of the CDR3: TGCGCCAGCAGCCAGTTATGGACGGGGATTGAAAACGAGCAGTACTTC. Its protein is CASSQLWTGIENEQYF.

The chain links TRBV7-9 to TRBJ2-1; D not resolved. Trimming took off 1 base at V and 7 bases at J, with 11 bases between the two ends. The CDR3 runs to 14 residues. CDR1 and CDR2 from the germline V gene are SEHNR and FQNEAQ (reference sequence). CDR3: CASSLGSVLNEQFF. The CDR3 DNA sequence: TGTGCCAGCAGCTTAGGTTCCGTTCTTAATGAGCAGTTCTTC.

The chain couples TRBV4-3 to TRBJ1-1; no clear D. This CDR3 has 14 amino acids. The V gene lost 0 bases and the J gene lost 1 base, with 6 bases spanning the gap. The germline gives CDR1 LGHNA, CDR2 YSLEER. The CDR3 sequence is CASSQDAGNTEAFF. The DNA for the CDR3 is TGCGCCAGCAGCCAAGACGCAGGGAACACTGAAGCTTTCTTT.

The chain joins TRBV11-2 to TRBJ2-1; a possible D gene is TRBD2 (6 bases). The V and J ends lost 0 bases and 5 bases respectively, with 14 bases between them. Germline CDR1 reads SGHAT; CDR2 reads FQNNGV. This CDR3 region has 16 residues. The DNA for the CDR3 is TGTGCCAGCAGCTTAGATCGAGGACTATTAGACAATGAGCAGTTCTTC. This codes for CASSLDRGLLDNEQFF.

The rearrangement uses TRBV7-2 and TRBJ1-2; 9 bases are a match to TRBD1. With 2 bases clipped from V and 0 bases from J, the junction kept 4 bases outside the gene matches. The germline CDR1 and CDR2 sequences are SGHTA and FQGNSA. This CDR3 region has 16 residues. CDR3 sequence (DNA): TGTGCCAGCAGCTTAAGGGGGACAGGGACTAACTATGGCTACACCTTC. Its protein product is CASSLRGTGTNYGYTF.

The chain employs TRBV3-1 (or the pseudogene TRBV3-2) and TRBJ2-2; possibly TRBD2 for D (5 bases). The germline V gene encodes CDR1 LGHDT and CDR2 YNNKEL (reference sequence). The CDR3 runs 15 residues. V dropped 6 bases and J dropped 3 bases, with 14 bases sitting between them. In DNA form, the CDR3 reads TGTGCCAGCAGAACCGGGAATCTTCACACCGGGGAGCTGTTTTTT. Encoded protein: CASRTGNLHTGELFF.

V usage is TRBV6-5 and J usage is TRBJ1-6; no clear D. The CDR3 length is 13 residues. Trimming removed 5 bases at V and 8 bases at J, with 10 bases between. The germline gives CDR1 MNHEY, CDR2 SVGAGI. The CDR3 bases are TGTGCCAGCAGTACTGAGAGGGATTCACCCCTCCACTTT. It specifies CASSTERDSPLHF.

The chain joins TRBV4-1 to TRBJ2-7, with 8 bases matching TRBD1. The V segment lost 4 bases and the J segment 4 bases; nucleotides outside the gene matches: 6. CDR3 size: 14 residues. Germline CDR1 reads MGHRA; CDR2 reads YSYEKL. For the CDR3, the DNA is TGCGCCAGCAGCCCGGGGACAGGAGATTACGAGCAGTACTTC. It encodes CASSPGTGDYEQYF.

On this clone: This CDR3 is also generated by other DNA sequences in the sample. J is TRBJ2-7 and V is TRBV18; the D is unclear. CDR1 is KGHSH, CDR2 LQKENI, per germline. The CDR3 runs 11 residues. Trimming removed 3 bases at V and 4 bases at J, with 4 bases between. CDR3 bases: TGTGCCAGCTCACCCGGGTACGAGCAGTACTTC. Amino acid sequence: CASSPGYEQYF. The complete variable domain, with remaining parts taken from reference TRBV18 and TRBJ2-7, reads NAGVMQNPRHLVRRRGQEARLRCSPMKGHSHVYWYRQLPEEGLKFMVYLQKENIIDESGMPKERFSAEFPKEGPSILRIQQVVRGDSAAYFCASSPGYEQYFGPGTRLTVT.

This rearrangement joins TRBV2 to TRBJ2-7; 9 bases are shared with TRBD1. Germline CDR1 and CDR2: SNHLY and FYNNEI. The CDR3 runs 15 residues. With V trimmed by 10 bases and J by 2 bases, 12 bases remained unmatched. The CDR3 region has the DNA TGTGCCATAAGGTCCGGGACAGGGTACCCCTACGAGCAGTACTTC. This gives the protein CAIRSGTGYPYEQYF.

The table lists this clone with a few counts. The CDR3 protein is CATSTGSYEQYF. The CDR3 DNA sequence: TGTGCCACCTCGACTGGCTCCTACGAGCAGTACTTC. The chain combines TRBV19 with TRBJ2-7; D is uncertain. The CDR3 spans 12 residues. Germline CDR1 reads LNHDA; CDR2 reads SQIVND (reference sequence). V was trimmed by 10 bases and J by 0 bases, leaving 10 bases between them.

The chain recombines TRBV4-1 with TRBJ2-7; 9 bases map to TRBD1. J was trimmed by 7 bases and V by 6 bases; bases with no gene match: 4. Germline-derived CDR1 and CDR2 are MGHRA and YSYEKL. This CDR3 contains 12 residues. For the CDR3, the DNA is TGCGCCAGCAGACAGGGGGCGGGGGAGCAGTACTTC. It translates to CASRQGAGEQYF.

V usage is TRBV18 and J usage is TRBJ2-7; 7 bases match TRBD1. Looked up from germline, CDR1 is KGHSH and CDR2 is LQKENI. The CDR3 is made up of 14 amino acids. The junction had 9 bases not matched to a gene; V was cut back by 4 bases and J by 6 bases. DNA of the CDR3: TGTGCCAGCTCACTGGAGCTTACAGGGGCCGAGCAGTACTTC. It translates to CASSLELTGAEQYF.